This note documents a single T cell receptor (beta chain) sequence. This record belongs to a study of blood T cells in healthy people across ages. Trimming left V 5 bases short and J 4 bases short, with 8 bases between. The germline gives CDR1 SEHNR, CDR2 FQNEAQ (reference sequence). CDR3 length: 12 amino acids. Total RNA extraction produced at least 5.5 micrograms (per sample) for the study. The second PCR ran about 6 to 12 cycles with a sample-barcoded 5' primer and J-beta primers. TCRdb used MiXCR to reprocess the 5' RACE reads, holding one entry per CDR3 protein. The table includes 1.5 million to 2 million distinct CDR3 sequences, roughly two fifths detected once.

The sequence was obtained from a human donor in good health. This chain uses TRBV7-9 with TRBJ1-1; D is uncertain. Sequencing used blood. In DNA form, the CDR3 reads TGTGCCAGCAGCCGAATGAGCACTGAAGCTTTCTTT. The encoded protein is CASSRMSTEAFF.